One sample yielded the 3 T cell receptor beta chains listed below, sequenced in a study of blood T cell repertoires in COVID-19. Libraries were prepared by immunoSEQ multiplex PCR; TCRdb keeps only in-frame clonotypes and omits some of them. The table lists about 470,000 clones, about nine tenths of them singletons. Sample: PBMCs or T cells enriched from blood (not recorded which). The receptor set was obtained from a woman aged 18-30 years who had recovered from COVID-19.

This chain uses TRBV6-5 with TRBJ1-2; 7 nucleotides line up with TRBD1. The V gene end was trimmed by 6 bases and the J gene end by 8 bases; junction bases not matched to a gene: 12. The CDR3 is made up of 14 amino acids. Germline V gene lookup returns CDR1 MNHEY and CDR2 SVGAGI. The CDR3 DNA follows: TGTGCCAGCAGGTCGGGCGAGGGGGCAAAGGGCTACACCTTC. This encodes CASRSGEGAKGYTF.

J is TRBJ1-2 and V is TRBV5-1; 9 positions match TRBD1. Germline lookup yields CDR1 SGHRS and CDR2 YFSETQ. Trimming took 4 bases from V and 4 from J; bases not matched to a gene: 5. This CDR3 spans 14 amino acids. CDR3 in DNA: TGCGCCAGCAGCACCCGGGACAGGGCCTATGGCTACACCTTC. It encodes CASSTRDRAYGYTF.

The rearrangement uses TRBV19 and TRBJ1-5; D possibly corresponds to TRBD1 (6 bases). The CDR3 is made up of 16 amino acids. V lost 5 bases and J lost 7, with 21 bases in between. Germline CDR1 LNHDA, CDR2 SQIVND (reference sequence). DNA for the CDR3: TGTGCCAGTAGTTCTAGGGACAATGGGGGTTGGCAGCCCCAGCATTTT. Its translation: CASSSRDNGGWQPQHF. Based on the CDR3 plus reference TRBV19 and TRBJ1-5, the full variable domain is DGGITQSPKYLFRKEGQNVTLSCEQNLNHDAMYWYRQDPGQGLRLIYYSQIVNDFQKGDIAEGYSVSREKKESFPLTVTSAQKNPTAFYLCASSSRDNGGWQPQHFGDGTRLSIL.